This T cell receptor beta chain was identified in a study of Ad26.COV2.S vaccination and SARS-CoV-2 variants. Germline V gene data show CDR1 as GTSNPN and CDR2 as SVGIG (reference sequence). This CDR3 has 17 residues. Trimming cost V 1 base and J 5 bases, with 23 bases left between them. As to treatment: around 19 received Ad26.COV2.S at low or high dose, single or two shots; about 5 received placebo; per-sample allocation not given. Following the first vaccine or placebo injection, samples were taken on day 63. The donor's status was that of an adult aged 18-55 years in Boston. Method: immunoSEQ multiplex PCR; TCRdb's copy keeps in-frame clones and lacks some. The table shows a few hundred thousand clones, with around 90% occurring only once. As to this clone: The same CDR3 is also encoded by other DNA sequences in this sample.

This sample comprised peripheral blood, obtained in a trial of Ad26.COV2.S vaccine versus placebo. The chain joins TRBV30 to TRBJ2-5; D may match TRBD1 or TRBD2 (7 bases each). This receptor was obtained from a person aged 18-65 years who received the Ad26.COV2.S COVID-19 vaccine or a placebo. The CDR3 region has the DNA TGTGCCTGGAGTGGCACAGGGGTGGTGGGGGGGATGGAGACCCAGTACTTC. This encodes CAWSGTGVVGGMETQYF.